The 31 T cell receptor beta chains below were found in one sample sequenced in a study of blood T cells in healthy people across ages. Next came a second PCR, run for about 7 to 12 cycles, which used a sample-barcoded 5' primer along with a J-beta primer mix. Each CDR3 protein gets one entry after TCRdb re-called the 5' RACE reads with MiXCR. The repertoire holds around 2 million distinct CDR3 sequences, with about 39% as singletons. Sequencing used blood. The receptors come from a human donor in good health.

Only a few counts were recorded for this clonotype. The V gene is TRBV3-1, the J gene TRBJ2-1; tentatively, D is TRBD2 (6 bases). Germline V gives CDR1 LGHDT, CDR2 YNNKEL (reference sequence). The ends were cut back, 0 bases at V and 2 bases at J, with 14 bases in the middle. The CDR3 totals 17 residues. The CDR3 region is CASSQDGDFNPYNEQFF. The CDR3 nucleotides read TGTGCCAGCAGCCAAGATGGGGACTTCAATCCCTACAATGAGCAGTTCTTC.

The count of this clonotype is one. The junction departs from the called germline gene at one end, perhaps through a read error. CDR3 nucleotide sequence: TGTGCCAGCAGCCAAGTAGGATCCACAGGTACGCAGTATTTT. It translates to CASSQVGSTGTQYF. The rearrangement joins TRBV4-2 to TRBJ2-3, with D possibly being TRBD1 (5 bases). Germline CDR1 reads LGHNA; CDR2 reads YNFKEQ. The CDR3 loop spans 14 amino acids.

In this sample, this clonotype turned up many times. The chain is built from TRBV29-1 and TRBJ2-1, with TRBD2 identical over 9 bases. The CDR3 is 14 residues long. Trimming at V came to 8 bases and at J to 4 bases, leaving 9 bases not matched to a gene. CDR1 SQVTM and CDR2 ANQGSEA come from the germline V gene. In DNA, the CDR3 is TGCAGCACCTCCGGGACTAGCCCTTACAATGAGCAGTTCTTC. It yields the protein CSTSGTSPYNEQFF.

The chain recombines TRBV18 with TRBJ1-2, with D perhaps TRBD1 (5 bases). V was cut by 3 bases and J by 0 bases, with 17 bases left in between. This CDR3 is built from 17 residues. CDR1 is KGHSH, CDR2 LQKENI, per germline. The CDR3 sequence: CASSPRGQGAANYGYTF. The CDR3 nucleotides are TGTGCCAGCTCACCCAGAGGTCAAGGGGCCGCTAACTATGGCTACACCTTC.

This clonotype occurred a few times. J is TRBJ1-1 and V is TRBV28; 7 bases map to TRBD1. CDR3 length equals 12 residues. The J segment lost 7 bases and the V segment lost 6 bases, leaving 5 bases of the junction unmatched. Germline V gene data show CDR1 as MDHEN and CDR2 as SYDVKM. Here the CDR3 reads CASRVQGIEAFF. The CDR3 coding sequence is TGTGCCAGCAGGGTACAGGGGATTGAAGCTTTCTTT.

This chain links TRBV29-1 with TRBJ1-2, with D maybe TRBD1 (5 bases). The CDR3 extends over 13 amino acids. Between the trimmed V and J ends, which lost 4 bases and 2 bases, there was a span of 11 bases. Germline CDR1 and CDR2: SQVTM and ANQGSEA. CDR3 residues: CSVAGHSNYGYTF. The CDR3 DNA reads TGCAGCGTTGCAGGGCATAGCAACTATGGCTACACCTTC.

The V call is TRBV15, the J call TRBJ1-1, with D possibly matching TRBD1 (6 bases). Germline CDR1 LNHNV, CDR2 YYDKDF (reference sequence). The CDR3 has 14 residues. The ends were cut back, 8 bases at V and 6 bases at J, with 19 bases in the middle. CDR3 residues: CATGGRTRNAEAFF. The CDR3, as DNA: TGTGCCACCGGGGGCAGAACCCGAAACGCTGAAGCTTTCTTT.

This chain uses TRBV7-9 with TRBJ1-1, with 8 bases lining up with TRBD1. Trimming at V came to 2 bases and at J to 2 bases, leaving 7 bases not matched to a gene. The CDR3 length is 16 residues. Germline assignment: CDR1 SEHNR and CDR2 FQNEAQ (reference sequence). In DNA form, the CDR3 reads TGTGCCAGCAGCTTAATCCAGGGGGCGGGAAACACTGAAGCTTTCTTT. Protein sequence: CASSLIQGAGNTEAFF.

The rearrangement joins TRBV4-3 to TRBJ1-1; D ambiguous. V lost 0 bases, J lost 11 bases, and 10 bases lay in between. From germline, CDR1 is LGHNA and CDR2 YSLEER. The CDR3 is 12 residues long. CDR3 sequence: CASSQDTSAAFF. The CDR3 DNA reads TGCGCCAGCAGCCAAGATACGTCGGCGGCTTTCTTT.

There are a few counts of this clonotype. This chain uses TRBV24-1 with TRBJ1-2, with D uncertain. This CDR3 spans 13 amino acids. V was cut by 7 bases and J by 2 bases, with 10 bases left in between. Germline V lookup: CDR1 KGHDR, CDR2 SFDVKD. CDR3 in amino acids: CATSLDGNYGYTF. As DNA, the CDR3 is TGTGCCACCAGCTTAGACGGCAACTATGGCTACACCTTC.

The chain carries TRBV10-3 and TRBJ2-5; TRBD1 matches at 8 bases. Trimming at V came to 6 bases and at J to 5 bases, leaving 8 bases not matched to a gene. CDR1 is ENHRY, CDR2 SYGVKD, per germline. CDR3 length: 14 residues. As DNA, the CDR3 is TGTGCCATCAGCCAGGGGGCCCTCGAGGAGACCCAGTACTTC. Its translation: CAISQGALEETQYF.

This chain joins TRBV4-1 and TRBJ2-2; D is unclear. This CDR3 has 16 amino acids. V lost 4 bases and J 4 bases, leaving 16 bases between the germline ends. CDR1 is MGHRA and CDR2 is YSYEKL in the germline V gene. The DNA for the CDR3 is TGCGCCAGCAGCCTTAGGATCGTCACTGGCACCGGGGAGCTGTTTTTT. This translates into CASSLRIVTGTGELFF.

As regards this clonotype: At one of its ends the junction is not consistent with the germline gene, which may arise from a read error. The V gene is TRBV7-9, the J gene TRBJ2-1, with D perhaps TRBD1 or TRBD2 (6 bases each). This CDR3 has 12 residues. Germline lookup yields CDR1 SEHNR and CDR2 FQNEAQ (reference sequence). CDR3 residues: CASSQGGTDQFF. The CDR3 bases are TGCGCCAGCAGCCAAGGGGGGACGGATCAGTTCTTC.

This chain links TRBV4-3 with TRBJ1-2; D ambiguous. Trimming left V 0 bases short and J 4 bases short, with 12 bases between. The CDR3 is 15 amino acids. Germline V CDR1 and CDR2: LGHNA, YSLEER. CDR3 in amino acids: CASSQEEGALYGYTF. The CDR3 nucleotides are TGCGCCAGCAGCCAAGAAGAGGGTGCCCTCTATGGCTACACCTTC.

J is TRBJ2-6 and V is TRBV11-1; D is perhaps TRBD1 (6 bases). Between the trimmed V and J ends, which lost 3 bases and 4 bases, there was a span of 13 bases. Germline V gene sequence: CDR1 SGHAT, CDR2 FQDESV (reference sequence). The CDR3 is 16 amino acids. This CDR3 reads CASSFSTGWGANVLTF. CDR3 nucleotides: TGTGCCAGCAGCTTTTCTACAGGGTGGGGGGCCAACGTCCTGACTTTC.

The rearrangement joins TRBV2 to TRBJ2-1; D is unresolved. This CDR3 has 14 residues. Between the trimmed V and J ends, which lost 7 bases and 3 bases, there was a span of 13 bases. Germline CDR1 is SNHLY and CDR2 is FYNNEI. CDR3 coding DNA: TGTGCCAGCAAGATGGTGGGCCACTACAATGAGCAGTTCTTC. Its protein is CASKMVGHYNEQFF.

This clonotype came up a few times. The chain recombines TRBV7-2 with TRBJ1-6; a weak D match, TRBD1 (5 bases). V was trimmed by 2 bases and J by 14 bases, leaving 19 bases between them. The germline V gene encodes CDR1 SGHTA and CDR2 FQGNSA. The CDR3 sequence is 15 residues long. The CDR3, as DNA: TGTGCCAGCAGCTTATTTGGTCAGGGACTCAACACCCTCCACTTT. As protein: CASSLFGQGLNTLHF.

In nucleotides, the CDR3 is TGTGCCAGCAGCCGCGGCTGGGACACCGGGGAGCTGTTTTTT. Protein: CASSRGWDTGELFF. The V gene is TRBV7-9, the J gene TRBJ2-2; D remains unclear. Per germline, CDR1 SEHNR and CDR2 FQNEAQ (reference sequence). V was trimmed by 5 bases and J by 3 bases, leaving 10 bases between them. The CDR3 totals 14 residues.

Comment on this clonotype: An end of the junction does not agree with germline; a read error may underlie this. J is TRBJ2-5 and V is TRBV24-1, with TRBD1 matching 8 bases. The V gene's germline CDR1 is KGHDR and CDR2 SFDVKD. This CDR3 has 15 amino acids. In DNA, the CDR3 is TGTGCCACCAGTAATACAGACAGGGGAGGAGAGGCCCAGTACTTC. Translated: CATSNTDRGGEAQYF.

In this sample, this clonotype turned up many times. The rearrangement uses TRBV29-1 and TRBJ2-5; 10 nucleotides align to TRBD2. The CDR3 runs to 13 residues. V gave up 7 bases and J gave up 2 bases; unmatched junction bases: 4. The germline V gene encodes CDR1 SQVTM and CDR2 ANQGSEA. The CDR3 here is CSGSSGGQETQYF. The CDR3 coding sequence is TGCAGCGGGTCTAGCGGGGGTCAAGAGACCCAGTACTTC.

This clonotype was detected ten times or more. This rearrangement joins TRBV28 to TRBJ2-7; 7 nucleotides match TRBD2. Germline CDR1 and CDR2: MDHEN and SYDVKM. Unmatched junction bases numbered 3, after V lost 2 bases and J lost 2 bases. There are 14 residues in the CDR3. Written as DNA, the CDR3 is TGTGCCAGCAGTTTAACGGGGGGAACCTACGAGCAGTACTTC. Its translation: CASSLTGGTYEQYF. The entire variable domain, with the rest obtained from reference TRBV28 and TRBJ2-7, is as follows: DVKVTQSSRYLVKRTGEKVFLECVQDMDHENMFWYRQDPGLGLRLIYFSYDVKMKEKGDIPEGYSVSREKKERFSLILESASTNQTSMYLCASSLTGGTYEQYFGPGTRLTVT.

The genes are TRBV9 and TRBJ1-2; D is unclear. The V gene's germline CDR1 is SGDLS and CDR2 YYNGEE. This CDR3 region has 14 residues. V was pared by 0 bases and J by 4 bases, with 10 bases between. The CDR3, as DNA: TGTGCCAGCAGCGTAGGTGAGGAGACCTATGGCTACACCTTC. This encodes CASSVGEETYGYTF.

The chain employs TRBV5-5 and TRBJ2-5, with D perhaps matching TRBD1 (5 bases). Germline lookup yields CDR1 SGHKS and CDR2 YYEKEE (reference sequence). V gave up 4 bases and J gave up 5 bases, with 18 bases separating them. The CDR3 consists of 15 residues. The CDR3 sequence is CASSRASRVGETQYF. The CDR3 coding sequence is TGTGCCAGCAGCCGGGCTTCCAGGGTCGGGGAGACCCAGTACTTC.

The chain couples TRBV20-1 to TRBJ1-4; TRBD1 might be the D (5 bases). The V end was cut by 4 bases, the J end by 5 bases, with 11 bases between. Germline V gene lookup returns CDR1 DFQATT and CDR2 SNEGSKA (reference sequence). The CDR3 loop spans 13 amino acids. The CDR3 region is CSAIGAANEKLFF. The CDR3 DNA follows: TGCAGTGCTATAGGGGCCGCGAATGAAAAACTGTTTTTT.

In this sample, this clonotype turned up a few times. J is TRBJ1-1 and V is TRBV20-1; 8 bases are a match to TRBD1. CDR1 is DFQATT and CDR2 is SNEGSKA in the germline V gene (reference sequence). V gave up 5 bases and J gave up 3 bases; unmatched junction bases: 11. There are 15 residues in the CDR3. The CDR3: CSAPRTGTGYTEAFF. The CDR3 nucleotides are TGCAGTGCTCCCAGGACAGGGACCGGGTACACTGAAGCTTTCTTT.

This clonotype was counted a few times. This chain links TRBV7-6 with TRBJ2-7; 10 nucleotides align to TRBD2. This CDR3 has 15 residues. Germline values: CDR1 SGHVS, CDR2 FNYEAQ. Germline trimming cut 2 bases from V and 3 bases from J; bases unmatched to any gene: 4. The CDR3 sequence is CASSLSSSGGYEQYF. The CDR3 DNA is TGTGCCAGCAGCTTAAGTTCTAGCGGGGGCTACGAGCAGTACTTC.

The chain has TRBV6-6 and TRBJ2-7, with 7 nucleotides matching TRBD2. This CDR3 comprises 15 residues. From germline, CDR1 is MNHNY and CDR2 SVGAGI (reference sequence). Trimming cost V 7 bases and J 2 bases; bases outside gene matches: 11. CDR3 loop: CASTKSGAQPYEQYF. CDR3 DNA: TGTGCCAGCACCAAGAGCGGGGCGCAGCCCTACGAGCAGTACTTC.

The chain couples TRBV29-1 to TRBJ2-3; tentatively, D is TRBD2 (5 bases). With 5 bases removed from V and 0 bases from J, the gap between germline ends came to 18 bases. Germline CDR1 SQVTM, CDR2 ANQGSEA. The CDR3 extends over 16 amino acids. For the CDR3, the DNA is TGCAGCGTTAAACCCCGGACTCCCCGTAGCACAGATACGCAGTATTTT. Translated, it gives CSVKPRTPRSTDTQYF.

As DNA, the CDR3 is TGCAGTGCTAGCACCTACCTACTAGCGGGGGGGTCCGAGGAGACCCAGTACTTC. Translated: CSASTYLLAGGSEETQYF. The chain employs TRBV20-1 and TRBJ2-5, with TRBD2 identical over 13 bases. The CDR3 is 18 residues long. The V and J ends lost 3 bases and 5 bases, in that order; junction bases with no gene match: 15. CDR1 and CDR2 from the germline V gene are DFQATT and SNEGSKA (reference sequence).

The chain uses TRBV13 and TRBJ2-5; D gene uncertain. V was cut by 5 bases and J by 5 bases, with 12 bases left in between. Germline CDR1 and CDR2: PRHDT and FYEKMQ (reference sequence). This CDR3 contains 13 residues. Written as DNA, the CDR3 is TGTGCCAGCAGCCTAAGAAAAGGGGAGACCCAGTACTTC. Translating gives CASSLRKGETQYF. The full variable domain, with the rest looked up from reference TRBV13 and TRBJ2-5, is AAGVIQSPRHLIKEKRETATLKCYPIPRHDTVYWYQQGPGQDPQFLISFYEKMQSDKGSIPDRFSAQQFSDYHSELNMSSLELGDSALYFCASSLRKGETQYFGPGTRLLVL.

In its sample, this clonotype was seen a few times. This sequence joins TRBV6-5 and TRBJ1-1; 7 bases agree with TRBD1. The CDR3 is 15 residues long. J gave up 0 bases and V 5 bases, and 6 bases lay outside the gene matches. CDR1 and CDR2 (germline): MNHEY, SVGAGI. CDR3 in DNA: TGTGCCAGCAGTAGGGACAGTTACATGAACACTGAAGCTTTCTTT. Residues: CASSRDSYMNTEAFF.